Below, 14 T cell receptor beta chains from the same sample are listed, as sequenced in a study of blood T cell repertoires in COVID-19. The method was immunoSEQ multiplex PCR; TCRdb's version includes in-frame clones alone and lacks a portion of them. The data contain under 20,000 clones, nearly 90% of them singletons. Source material: peripheral blood. Every receptor here comes from a human donor with active COVID-19. The donor label of this sample is uncertain.

This chain uses TRBV18 with TRBJ2-7, with 9 bases matching TRBD2. Germline CDR1 and CDR2: KGHSH and LQKENI. The CDR3 runs to 13 residues. Unmatched junction bases numbered 4, after V lost 8 bases and J lost 2 bases. CDR3: CASRGTSPYEQYF. CDR3 DNA sequence: TGTGCCAGCCGTGGGACTAGCCCCTACGAGCAGTACTTC. Full variable domain (outside the CDR3, taken from reference TRBV18 and TRBJ2-7): NAGVMQNPRHLVRRRGQEARLRCSPMKGHSHVYWYRQLPEEGLKFMVYLQKENIIDESGMPKERFSAEFPKEGPSILRIQQVVRGDSAAYFCASRGTSPYEQYFGPGTRLTVT.

V usage is TRBV7-9 and J usage is TRBJ1-5; D possibly corresponds to TRBD1 (5 bases). Germline values: CDR1 SEHNR, CDR2 FQNEAQ (reference sequence). The CDR3 contains 13 residues. V shed 4 bases and J shed 7 bases, with 11 bases lying between them. In DNA, the CDR3 is TGTGCCAGCAGCTCGAGGGGAGGGCAGCCCCAGCATTTT. This sequence encodes CASSSRGGQPQHF.

This chain connects TRBV4-3 to TRBJ2-1; tentative D call: TRBD2 (6 bases). The CDR3 extends over 16 amino acids. Germline CDR1 LGHNA, CDR2 YSLEER. The germline V and J ends were trimmed by 0 bases and 2 bases, with 11 bases remaining between them. CDR3 DNA sequence: TGCGCCAGCAGCCAAGATCGGGGACTTGCCTACAATGAGCAGTTCTTC. This codes for CASSQDRGLAYNEQFF.

The chain couples TRBV10-3 to TRBJ2-7; D is undetermined. Trimming shortened V by 3 bases and J by 4 bases, and 22 bases separated the two germline ends. Germline CDR1 reads ENHRY; CDR2 reads SYGVKD. CDR3 length: 17 residues. The CDR3 sequence is CAISDPGGSLKAYEQYF. The DNA of the CDR3 is TGTGCCATCAGTGACCCTGGCGGCTCCCTGAAGGCTTACGAGCAGTACTTC.

The chain has TRBV5-6 and TRBJ2-5; 12 positions agree with TRBD2. With V trimmed by 4 bases and J by 5 bases, 9 bases remained unmatched. The CDR3 length is 16 residues. Germline V lookup: CDR1 SGHDT, CDR2 YYEEEE. The CDR3 is CASSLGLAGYAETQYF. The CDR3 DNA reads TGTGCCAGCAGCCTAGGACTAGCGGGATACGCGGAGACCCAGTACTTC. The entire variable domain, with the rest obtained from reference TRBV5-6 and TRBJ2-5, is as follows: DAGVTQSPTHLIKTRGQQVTLRCSPKSGHDTVSWYQQALGQGPQFIFQYYEEEERQRGNFPDRFSGHQFPNYSSELNVNALLLGDSALYLCASSLGLAGYAETQYFGPGTRLLVL.

The chain joins TRBV29-1 to TRBJ1-1, with D possibly TRBD1 on 5 matching bases. This CDR3 has 13 amino acids. Trimming cost V 7 bases and J 0 bases, with 12 bases left between them. Germline V gives CDR1 SQVTM, CDR2 ANQGSEA. DNA for the CDR3: TGCAGCGCTGGGGCAGCAGTGAACACTGAAGCTTTCTTT. Residues: CSAGAAVNTEAFF. The whole variable domain, remainder taken from reference TRBV29-1 and TRBJ1-1, is SAVISQKPSRDICQRGTSLTIQCQVDSQVTMMFWYRQQPGQSLTLIATANQGSEATYESGFVIDKFPISRPNLTFSTLTVSNMSPEDSSIYLCSAGAAVNTEAFFGQGTRLTVV.

The J gene is TRBJ2-5, the V gene TRBV19; 14 bases match TRBD2. In germline, CDR1 is LNHDA, CDR2 SQIVND (reference sequence). CDR3 length: 17 amino acids. With 6 bases clipped from V and 5 bases from J, the junction kept 11 bases outside the gene matches. The CDR3 sequence: CASSQSGTSGSGETQYF. The CDR3, as DNA: TGTGCCAGTAGCCAGTCCGGGACTAGCGGGAGTGGGGAGACCCAGTACTTC.

This chain connects TRBV4-1 to TRBJ2-3, with D possibly matching TRBD2 (5 bases). The V end lost 1 base, the J end lost 3 bases, and 11 bases lay between the germline ends. The CDR3 is 15 amino acids. Germline V gene sequence: CDR1 MGHRA, CDR2 YSYEKL. Here the CDR3 DNA reads TGCGCCAGCAGCCAAGGCAGCGGTCATACAGATACGCAGTATTTT. Protein sequence: CASSQGSGHTDTQYF.

The chain recombines TRBV5-6 with TRBJ2-4, with TRBD1 as a possible D gene (6 bases). This CDR3 region has 13 residues. The ends were cut back, 4 bases at V and 3 bases at J, with 8 bases in the middle. Germline V gene lookup returns CDR1 SGHDT and CDR2 YYEEEE. CDR3 coding DNA: TGTGCCAGCAGCCGGACAGTCAAAAACATTCAGTACTTC. Amino acid sequence: CASSRTVKNIQYF.

The chain has TRBV28 and TRBJ2-7; weak D call: TRBD1 (5 bases). The V end lost 4 bases, the J end lost 4 bases, and 11 bases lay between the germline ends. This CDR3 has 13 amino acids. The germline V gene has CDR1 MDHEN and CDR2 SYDVKM. CDR3 sequence (DNA): TGTGCCAGCAGTTCCCGGGCAGGGTACGAGCAGTACTTC. Protein product: CASSSRAGYEQYF. Full variable domain (remainder filled in from reference TRBV28 and TRBJ2-7): DVKVTQSSRYLVKRTGEKVFLECVQDMDHENMFWYRQDPGLGLRLIYFSYDVKMKEKGDIPEGYSVSREKKERFSLILESASTNQTSMYLCASSSRAGYEQYFGPGTRLTVT.

The gene calls are TRBV4-3 and TRBJ1-5; D perhaps matches TRBD1 (5 bases). The V end was cut by 0 bases, the J end by 0 bases, with 6 bases between. The CDR3 has 15 amino acids. The germline gives CDR1 LGHNA, CDR2 YSLEER. The DNA for the CDR3 is TGCGCCAGCAGCCAAGACCAGGGTAGCAATCAGCCCCAGCATTTT. It yields the protein CASSQDQGSNQPQHF.

This clone showed up just once. V is TRBV24-1 and J is TRBJ2-3, with D perhaps matching TRBD2 (7 bases). The CDR3 runs to 16 residues. From germline, CDR1 is KGHDR and CDR2 SFDVKD. The V end was cut by 1 base, the J end by 5 bases, with 15 bases between. The CDR3 region is CATSDFRGATRDTQYF. In nucleotides, the CDR3 is TGTGCCACCAGTGATTTCCGGGGGGCTACGAGAGATACGCAGTATTTT.

The V gene is TRBV11-2, the J gene TRBJ2-1; D is undetermined. The CDR3 totals 14 residues. The V gene's germline CDR1 is SGHAT and CDR2 FQNNGV. V shed 1 base and J shed 9 bases, with 13 bases lying between them. The CDR3 region has the DNA TGTGCCAGCAGCTTAGTGGGCAACATCGGTGAGCAGTTCTTC. It specifies CASSLVGNIGEQFF. Supplemented by reference TRBV11-2 and TRBJ2-1, the full variable domain reads EAGVAQSPRYKIIEKRQSVAFWCNPISGHATLYWYQQILGQGPKLLIQFQNNGVVDDSQLPKDRFSAERLKGVDSTLKIQPAKLEDSAVYLCASSLVGNIGEQFFGPGTRLTVL.

This clone was recorded only once. The chain joins TRBV28 to TRBJ1-1, with D unclear. Deletions cut 4 bases from V and 8 bases from J, with 20 bases between. Germline V lookup: CDR1 MDHEN, CDR2 SYDVKM. The CDR3 covers 15 residues. The CDR3 bases are TGTGCCAGCAGTTCACCGACGAGAGGCCGACCCGAAGCTTTCTTT. Translation gives CASSSPTRGRPEAFF.